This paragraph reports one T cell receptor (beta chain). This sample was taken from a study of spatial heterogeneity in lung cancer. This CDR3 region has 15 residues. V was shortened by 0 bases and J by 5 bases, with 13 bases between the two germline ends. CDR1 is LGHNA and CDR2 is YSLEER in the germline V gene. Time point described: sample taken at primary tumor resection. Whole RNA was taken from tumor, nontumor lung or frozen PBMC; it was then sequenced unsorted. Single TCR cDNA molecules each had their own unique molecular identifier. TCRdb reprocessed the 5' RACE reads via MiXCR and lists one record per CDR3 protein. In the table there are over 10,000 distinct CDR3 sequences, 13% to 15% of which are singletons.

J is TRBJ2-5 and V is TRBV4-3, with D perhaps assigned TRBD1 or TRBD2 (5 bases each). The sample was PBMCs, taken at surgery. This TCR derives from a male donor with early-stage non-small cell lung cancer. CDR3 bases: TGCGCCAGCAGCCAAGATAGGAACAGGAGGGAGACCCAGTACTTC. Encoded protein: CASSQDRNRRETQYF.